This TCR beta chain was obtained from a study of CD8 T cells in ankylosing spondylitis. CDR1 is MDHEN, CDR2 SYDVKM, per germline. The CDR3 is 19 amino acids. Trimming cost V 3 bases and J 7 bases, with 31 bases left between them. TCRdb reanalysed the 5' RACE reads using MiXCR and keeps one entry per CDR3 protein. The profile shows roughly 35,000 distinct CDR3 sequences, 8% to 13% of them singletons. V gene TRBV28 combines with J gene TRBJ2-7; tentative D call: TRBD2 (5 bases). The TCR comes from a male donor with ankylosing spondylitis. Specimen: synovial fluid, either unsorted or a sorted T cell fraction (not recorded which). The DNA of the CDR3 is TGTGCCAGCAGTTTCCCCCGGGGAGCGGAGAGCTCTGATTATTTGGAGCAGTACTTC. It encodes CASSFPRGAESSDYLEQYF.